The 24 T cell receptor beta chains given below trace back to one sample, sequenced in a study of T cells in tumors after PD-1 blockade. The table came from immunoSEQ multiplex PCR; TCRdb's copy has only in-frame clones and leaves some out. Of approximately 47,000 clones in the sample, approximately 79% were seen once. The sequencing here drew on PBMCs, taken before anti-PD-1 therapy. The receptors stem from a human donor with advanced basal cell or squamous cell carcinoma (not recorded which).

The V call is TRBV19, the J call TRBJ2-6, with D perhaps TRBD1 (5 bases). Germline V CDR1 and CDR2: LNHDA, SQIVND (reference sequence). V was cut by 1 base and J by 0 bases, with 13 bases left in between. The CDR3 spans 18 residues. CDR3 protein: CASSIGWGLPSGANVLTF. CDR3 nucleotide sequence: TGTGCCAGTAGTATAGGGTGGGGCTTGCCCTCTGGGGCCAACGTCCTGACTTTC.

The chain links TRBV10-3 to TRBJ2-7; the match to TRBD2 covers 12 bases. V was clipped by 6 bases and J by 5 bases; unmatched bases: 5. This CDR3 is 14 amino acids long. In germline, CDR1 is ENHRY, CDR2 SYGVKD. In nucleotides, the CDR3 is TGTGCCATCAGATGGACTAGCGGGACCGACGAGCAGTACTTC. This codes for CAIRWTSGTDEQYF.

The chain couples TRBV18 to TRBJ1-4; D might be TRBD1 (5 bases). V lost 2 bases and J lost 4, with 11 bases in between. There are 15 residues in the CDR3. Germline CDR1 and CDR2: KGHSH and LQKENI. CDR3 coding DNA: TGTGCCAGCTCACCATTCCAGGGAGTTAATGAAAAACTGTTTTTT. It yields the protein CASSPFQGVNEKLFF.

The chain employs TRBV19 and TRBJ1-2, with D possibly being TRBD1 (5 bases). Deletions cut 7 bases from V and 0 bases from J, with 15 bases between. There are 15 residues in the CDR3. Germline CDR1 reads LNHDA; CDR2 reads SQIVND (reference sequence). CDR3 nucleotide sequence: TGTGCCAGTAATCTCGGGACGGTGACTAACTATGGCTACACCTTC. It codes for CASNLGTVTNYGYTF.

The chain combines TRBV2 with TRBJ1-5, with TRBD1 identical over 7 bases. Losses at the gene ends were 3 bases for V and 6 bases for J; bases not matched to a gene: 5. This CDR3 has 14 residues. Germline lookup yields CDR1 SNHLY and CDR2 FYNNEI. The CDR3 loop is CASSERGRFQPQHF. The CDR3 DNA sequence: TGTGCCAGCAGTGAGAGGGGGCGATTTCAGCCCCAGCATTTT.

V usage is TRBV19 and J usage is TRBJ1-2; D is perhaps TRBD1 (5 bases). Germline loops: CDR1 LNHDA, CDR2 SQIVND (reference sequence). V lost 8 bases and J 3 bases, leaving 13 bases between the germline ends. The CDR3 runs 13 residues. In DNA form, the CDR3 reads TGTGCCAGTGATTCAGACAGATACTATGGCTACACCTTC. This encodes CASDSDRYYGYTF. Using reference TRBV19 and TRBJ1-2 for the parts outside the CDR3, the full variable domain is DGGITQSPKYLFRKEGQNVTLSCEQNLNHDAMYWYRQDPGQGLRLIYYSQIVNDFQKGDIAEGYSVSREKKESFPLTVTSAQKNPTAFYLCASDSDRYYGYTFGSGTRLTVV.

This clone was seen a few times. The chain carries TRBV6-5 and TRBJ1-5, with TRBD1 matching over 7 bases. V lost 6 bases and J lost 3; bases outside the gene matches: 8. Germline CDR1 and CDR2: MNHEY and SVGAGI. The CDR3 has 15 residues. CDR3 amino acids: CASSAGQAFNQPQHF. CDR3 bases: TGTGCCAGCAGCGCAGGACAGGCGTTCAATCAGCCCCAGCATTTT.

The chain recombines TRBV7-8 with TRBJ1-5; D is perhaps TRBD1 (6 bases). Trimming took 1 base from V and 7 from J, leaving 11 bases between them. This CDR3 spans 14 amino acids. In germline, CDR1 is SGHVS, CDR2 FQNEAQ. Here the CDR3 DNA reads TGTGCCAGCAGCTTAGGGGGGGGCGAACAGCCCCAGCATTTT. This gives the protein CASSLGGGEQPQHF.

The rearrangement uses TRBV7-9 and TRBJ1-4, with D hard to call. CDR1 is SEHNR, CDR2 FQNEAQ, per germline (reference sequence). The length of the CDR3 is 13 residues. V lost 3 bases and J lost 8, with 10 bases in between. CDR3 DNA sequence: TGTGCCAGCAGCTTTGCTGGTAACGAAAAACTGTTTTTT. Translation: CASSFAGNEKLFF.

The J gene is TRBJ2-3, the V gene TRBV2, with 7 bases that match TRBD1. V shed 10 bases and J 4 bases; nucleotides not matched to a gene: 5. This CDR3 comprises 12 residues. Germline-derived CDR1 and CDR2 are SNHLY and FYNNEI. The chain's CDR3 is CATRTGADTQYF. The CDR3 nucleotides read TGTGCCACACGAACAGGGGCAGATACGCAGTATTTT.

The rearrangement joins TRBV4-2 to TRBJ2-2, with TRBD2 matching 8 bases. Germline V gives CDR1 LGHNA, CDR2 YNFKEQ. The V and J ends lost 5 bases and 3 bases, in that order; junction bases with no gene match: 8. The CDR3 has 16 amino acids. Written as DNA, the CDR3 is TGTGCCAGCAGCTATTACGGGGGGGGCCACACCGGGGAGCTGTTTTTT. Protein sequence: CASSYYGGGHTGELFF.

The chain joins TRBV6-5 to TRBJ2-2, with 7 nucleotides matching TRBD1. There are 15 residues in the CDR3. Germline CDR1 reads MNHEY; CDR2 reads SVGAGI. After removal of 2 bases from V and 6 bases from J, the junction contained 6 bases not matched to a gene. The CDR3 region is CASSYQGEVPGELFF. In DNA form, the CDR3 reads TGTGCCAGCAGTTACCAGGGGGAAGTGCCCGGGGAGCTGTTTTTT.

V is TRBV19 and J is TRBJ1-5, with a weak D call TRBD1 (5 bases). Trimming removed 6 bases from V and 1 base from J, with 13 bases in between. Germline V gene lookup returns CDR1 LNHDA and CDR2 SQIVND (reference sequence). The CDR3 runs 15 residues. Here the CDR3 reads CASSTGEISNQPQHF. The CDR3 DNA reads TGTGCCAGTAGCACAGGAGAAATAAGCAATCAGCCCCAGCATTTT. Together with reference TRBV19 and TRBJ1-5, the CDR3 gives the full variable domain: DGGITQSPKYLFRKEGQNVTLSCEQNLNHDAMYWYRQDPGQGLRLIYYSQIVNDFQKGDIAEGYSVSREKKESFPLTVTSAQKNPTAFYLCASSTGEISNQPQHFGDGTRLSIL.

The table lists this clone with a few counts. Without the conserved terminal phenylalanine or tryptophan, this CDR3 likely stems from a read error. It is unclear where the CDR3 begins or ends on the DNA, so no DNA is shown, and the CDR3 is as TCRdb lists it. The gene calls are TRBV9 and TRBJ2-7; no DNA check was done on the table's D call, TRBD1. 15 amino acids form the CDR3, both terminal residues included. In germline, CDR1 is SGDLS, CDR2 YYNGEE. The CDR3 spells CASSSSSWAEGFPDE.

The chain is built from TRBV28 and TRBJ2-2, with TRBD2 matching over 10 bases. The CDR3 consists of 18 residues. Germline loops: CDR1 MDHEN, CDR2 SYDVKM. Losses at the gene ends were 3 bases for V and 0 bases for J; bases not matched to a gene: 7. The CDR3 sequence: CASSFVGSGGTNTGELFF. The CDR3 DNA sequence: TGTGCCAGCAGTTTCGTTGGTAGCGGGGGGACGAACACCGGGGAGCTGTTTTTT.

V gene TRBV5-6 combines with J gene TRBJ2-2; 9 bases align to TRBD2. Germline loops: CDR1 SGHDT, CDR2 YYEEEE. The junction had 10 bases not matched to a gene; V was cut back by 4 bases and J by 6 bases. The CDR3 is made up of 16 amino acids. The chain's CDR3 is CASSPIAGGSAGELFF. CDR3 bases: TGTGCCAGCAGCCCTATTGCGGGAGGGTCGGCCGGGGAGCTGTTTTTT.

This clone occurred once. The V gene is TRBV19, the J gene TRBJ2-1, with a possible D match to TRBD1 (6 bases). Germline CDR1 reads LNHDA; CDR2 reads SQIVND (reference sequence). The CDR3 is 13 residues long. V lost 5 bases and J 9 bases, leaving 14 bases between the germline ends. CDR3 nucleotides: TGTGCCAGTAGTCTCAGGGGCCGGGGTGAGCAGTTCTTC. Amino acid sequence: CASSLRGRGEQFF.

The genes are TRBV19 and TRBJ1-1; a possible D gene is TRBD1 (6 bases). V was shortened by 6 bases and J by 3 bases, with 8 bases between the two germline ends. The length of the CDR3 is 12 residues. In germline, CDR1 is LNHDA, CDR2 SQIVND (reference sequence). This CDR3 reads CASRDRHTEAFF. CDR3 coding DNA: TGTGCCAGTAGAGACAGGCACACTGAAGCTTTCTTT.

J is TRBJ1-2 and V is TRBV28; a weak D match, TRBD1 (5 bases). CDR1 is MDHEN, CDR2 SYDVKM, per germline. Trimming shortened V by 11 bases and J by 0 bases, and 10 bases separated the two germline ends. The CDR3 is 12 residues long. Written as DNA, the CDR3 is TGTGCCGGGGGGGGAACTAACTATGGCTACACCTTC. This translates into CAGGGTNYGYTF.

The V gene is TRBV5-1, the J gene TRBJ1-1; D perhaps matches TRBD1 (5 bases). Deletions cut 2 bases from V and 0 bases from J, with 17 bases between. CDR3 length: 17 amino acids. From germline, CDR1 is SGHRS and CDR2 YFSETQ. The CDR3 loop is CASSFGERSRVNTEAFF. As DNA, the CDR3 is TGCGCCAGCAGCTTTGGTGAAAGGAGCAGGGTGAACACTGAAGCTTTCTTT.

The chain recombines TRBV6-6 with TRBJ2-7; D is unclear. Trimming cost V 5 bases and J 6 bases, with 8 bases left between them. The CDR3 consists of 11 residues. Germline CDR1 MNHNY, CDR2 SVGAGI (reference sequence). The CDR3 is CASSQTLEQYF. The CDR3 nucleotides read TGTGCCAGCAGTCAGACCCTCGAGCAGTACTTC.

The gene calls are TRBV6-5 and TRBJ1-2; weak D call: TRBD1 (5 bases). The length of the CDR3 is 13 residues. Germline values: CDR1 MNHEY, CDR2 SVGAGI. V shed 5 bases and J shed 5 bases, with 12 bases lying between them. Here the CDR3 reads CASSTGWGYGYTF. CDR3 nucleotides: TGTGCCAGCAGTACCGGATGGGGGTATGGCTACACCTTC.

The rearrangement uses TRBV19 and TRBJ1-2; 8 bases align to TRBD1. Germline V CDR1 and CDR2: LNHDA, SQIVND (reference sequence). CDR3 length: 18 amino acids. Trimming cost V 5 bases and J 2 bases; bases outside gene matches: 16. The chain's CDR3 is CASSPRARDRTTNYGYTF. The CDR3, as DNA: TGTGCCAGTAGTCCCCGAGCCCGGGACAGGACGACAAACTATGGCTACACCTTC.

This chain connects TRBV28 to TRBJ1-1; D may be TRBD1 (5 bases). The CDR3 loop spans 11 amino acids. V gave up 4 bases and J gave up 14 bases, with 14 bases separating them. Germline V gene lookup returns CDR1 MDHEN and CDR2 SYDVKM. DNA of the CDR3: TGTGCCAGCAGTTCCGGGACGGGTAGATTCTTT. Amino acids: CASSSGTGRFF.